These 14 T cell receptor beta chains came from one sample sequenced in a study of T cell responses to AZD1222 COVID-19 vaccine. Assay used: immunoSEQ multiplex PCR; TCRdb lists only in-frame clones, some missing. The data show about 92,000 clones, with about 90% seen just once and 7.5% held by the top ten. The material sequenced was peripheral blood, taken on day 0 of AZD1222 vaccination. The receptors derive from an adult in good health.

This clone has only one observation. The chain joins TRBV2 to TRBJ1-6; D gene ambiguous. Trimming took off 4 bases at V and 14 bases at J, with 12 bases between the two ends. The CDR3 contains 12 residues. CDR1 and CDR2 (germline): SNHLY, FYNNEI. The CDR3 DNA sequence: TGTGCCAGCAGTGTGGAGGGAATATCCCTCCACTTT. Translation gives CASSVEGISLHF. Filled out from reference TRBV2 and TRBJ1-6, the complete variable domain reads EPEVTQTPSHQVTQMGQEVILRCVPISNHLYFYWYRQILGQKVEFLVSFYNNEISEKSEIFDDQFSVERPDGSNFTLKIRSTKLEDSAMYFCASSVEGISLHFGNGTRLTVT.

The chain has TRBV19 and TRBJ1-4, with 8 bases matching TRBD1. With V trimmed by 8 bases and J by 4 bases, 15 bases remained unmatched. Germline V gene sequence: CDR1 LNHDA, CDR2 SQIVND (reference sequence). The CDR3 covers 17 residues. Here the CDR3 DNA reads TGTGCCAGTGGGAGACAGGGGCTAGCAGGTGGTAATGAAAAACTGTTTTTT. Residues: CASGRQGLAGGNEKLFF.

This clone was recorded once. The rearrangement links TRBV2 to TRBJ1-2; no reliable D call. The germline V gene has CDR1 SNHLY and CDR2 FYNNEI. CDR3 size: 13 residues. Between the trimmed V and J ends, which lost 3 bases and 2 bases, there was a span of 7 bases. CDR3: CASSDIANYGYTF. CDR3 coding DNA: TGTGCCAGCAGTGATATCGCCAACTATGGCTACACCTTC.

The chain recombines TRBV5-1 with TRBJ1-3; 11 nucleotides align to TRBD1. The CDR3 totals 16 residues. From germline, CDR1 is SGHRS and CDR2 YFSETQ. The junction had 6 bases not matched to a gene; V was cut back by 1 base and J by 6 bases. CDR3 region: CASSLSGTGGENTIYF. CDR3 coding DNA: TGCGCCAGCAGCTTGTCCGGGACAGGGGGAGAAAACACCATATATTTT.

The table lists this clone with a count of one. The chain links TRBV19 to TRBJ2-7, with TRBD1 matching 7 bases. With V trimmed by 3 bases and J by 3 bases, 2 bases remained unmatched. Germline values: CDR1 LNHDA, CDR2 SQIVND (reference sequence). The CDR3 loop spans 13 amino acids. CDR3 amino acids: CASSIGTDYEQYF. As DNA, the CDR3 is TGTGCCAGTAGTATTGGGACAGACTACGAGCAGTACTTC.

This clone appeared a single time. The V call is TRBV9, the J call TRBJ2-1; perhaps TRBD2 as D (5 bases). V was pared by 0 bases and J by 0 bases, with 13 bases between. CDR1 and CDR2 from the germline V gene are SGDLS and YYNGEE. This CDR3 is 17 amino acids long. DNA of the CDR3: TGTGCCAGCAGCGTAGACCGGGGTTTTTTCTCCTACAATGAGCAGTTCTTC. Amino acid sequence: CASSVDRGFFSYNEQFF.

This clone has only one observation. V is TRBV7-9 and J is TRBJ2-5; TRBD1 agrees at 11 bases. Trimming removed 1 base from V and 2 bases from J; junction bases left unmatched: 3. The CDR3 is made up of 16 amino acids. CDR1 SEHNR and CDR2 FQNEAQ come from the germline V gene (reference sequence). CDR3 sequence: CASSLGTGGPQETQYF. CDR3 bases: TGTGCCAGCAGCTTAGGGACAGGGGGCCCTCAAGAGACCCAGTACTTC.

The V and J genes are TRBV5-4 and TRBJ1-4; perhaps TRBD1 as D (6 bases). V dropped 3 bases and J dropped 0 bases, with 9 bases sitting between them. CDR3 size: 15 residues. In germline, CDR1 is SGHNT, CDR2 YYREEE (reference sequence). The CDR3 DNA follows: TGTGCCAGCAGCTGGGGGGGGCCAACTAATGAAAAACTGTTTTTT. Translated: CASSWGGPTNEKLFF.

The J gene is TRBJ1-2, the V gene TRBV19; 7 bases fit TRBD1. The V segment lost 7 bases and the J segment 1 base; nucleotides outside the gene matches: 6. The CDR3 extends over 14 amino acids. CDR1 LNHDA and CDR2 SQIVND come from the germline V gene (reference sequence). The CDR3 loop is CASTDTGDNYGYTF. DNA of the CDR3: TGTGCCAGTACCGACACAGGGGATAACTATGGCTACACCTTC.

The table lists this clone with a few counts. The chain links TRBV3-1 (or the pseudogene TRBV3-2) to TRBJ2-7; 8 bases align to TRBD2. The length of the CDR3 is 18 residues. V dropped 4 bases and J dropped 0; count of bases not matched to a gene: 14. Per germline, CDR1 LGHDT and CDR2 YNNKEL (reference sequence). The CDR3 protein is CASSRQRGGPGLSYEQYF. CDR3 bases: TGTGCCAGCAGCCGACAACGGGGGGGCCCCGGGCTCTCCTACGAGCAGTACTTC.

The rearrangement uses TRBV20-1 and TRBJ2-7, with D unresolved. Germline CDR1 DFQATT, CDR2 SNEGSKA (reference sequence). The CDR3 sequence is 13 residues long. The germline V and J ends were trimmed by 3 bases and 1 base, with 10 bases remaining between them. CDR3 DNA: TGCAGTGCTAGTTCCCAGAGGTCCTACGAGCAGTACTTC. Its protein product is CSASSQRSYEQYF.

This chain connects TRBV12-3 or TRBV12-4 to TRBJ2-1; 8 bases map to TRBD2. V trimming: 1 base; J trimming: 15 bases; junction bases outside the gene matches: 8. The CDR3 runs 13 residues. CDR3 DNA sequence: TGTGCCAGCAGTTTAGGGACTAGCCCTACTACGTTCTTC. This translates into CASSLGTSPTTFF.

V gene TRBV5-1 combines with J gene TRBJ1-2; 8 nucleotides match TRBD1. J was trimmed by 2 bases and V by 5 bases; bases with no gene match: 8. The germline CDR1 and CDR2 sequences are SGHRS and YFSETQ. The CDR3 has 15 amino acids. The CDR3 bases are TGCGCCAGCAGACCGCAGGGGGCATCGAACTATGGCTACACCTTC. Protein product: CASRPQGASNYGYTF. Combining the CDR3 with reference TRBV5-1 and TRBJ1-2 gives the whole variable domain KAGVTQTPRYLIKTRGQQVTLSCSPISGHRSVSWYQQTPGQGLQFLFEYFSETQRNKGNFPGRFSGRQFSNSRSEMNVSTLELGDSALYLCASRPQGASNYGYTFGSGTRLTVV.

The chain employs TRBV9 and TRBJ1-4, with D hard to call. CDR1 is SGDLS, CDR2 YYNGEE, per germline. The CDR3 sequence is 15 residues long. The V end was cut by 1 base, the J end by 4 bases, with 11 bases between. The CDR3 coding sequence is TGTGCCAGCAGCGTATCGGCCAGGATTAATGAAAAACTGTTTTTT. Protein sequence: CASSVSARINEKLFF.